The 7 T cell receptor beta chains below were found in one sample sequenced in a study of blood T cell repertoires in COVID-19 (dated by TCRdb to about 2020). The library was produced with the immunoSEQ multiplex PCR assay. Drawn from immuneACCESS, this table holds only the in-frame rearrangements with V and J called that TCRdb kept. Clones are partly lost; checked studies trace under half to an unresolved V gene and leave the rest unexplained. This sample comprises under 150,000 clones, around 83% of them detected only once. The ten largest account for approximately 5.8% of the sample. Input material: peripheral blood. All receptors come from a man at least 80 years old with active or convalescent COVID-19.

The chain couples TRBV28 to TRBJ1-2, with 7 bases aligning to TRBD1. The CDR3 sequence is 14 residues long. Germline trimming cut 5 bases from V and 2 bases from J; bases unmatched to any gene: 5. Germline values: CDR1 MDHEN, CDR2 SYDVKM. The chain's CDR3 is CASSPTTGNYGYTF. Here the CDR3 DNA reads TGTGCCAGCAGTCCTACGACAGGGAACTATGGCTACACCTTC.

V usage is TRBV19 and J usage is TRBJ1-5, with D uncertain. The length of the CDR3 is 13 residues. The V gene's germline CDR1 is LNHDA and CDR2 SQIVND (reference sequence). Trimming pared 5 bases from V and 5 bases from J, leaving 10 bases between. As DNA, the CDR3 is TGTGCCAGTAGTCTCCGGCAGGATCAGCCCCAGCATTTT. Encoded protein: CASSLRQDQPQHF.

Concerning this clone: The limits of the CDR3 on the DNA are not certain, so only TCRdb's listed CDR3 is given. The V gene is TRBV21-1, the J gene TRBJ1-4; TRBD1 is taken as the D call from the table, unchecked against the DNA. TRBV21-1 constitutes a pseudogene. 18 amino acids form the CDR3, both terminal residues included. Here the CDR3 reads CASRTKECFGGGNEKLFF.

The rearrangement joins TRBV3-1 (or the pseudogene TRBV3-2) to TRBJ2-2; D is unclear. The V gene's germline CDR1 is LGHDT and CDR2 YNNKEL (reference sequence). This CDR3 spans 14 amino acids. The V end lost 2 bases, the J end lost 2 bases, and 6 bases lay between the germline ends. The CDR3, as DNA: TGTGCCAGCAGCCAAACTCGTAACACCGGGGAGCTGTTTTTT. Protein: CASSQTRNTGELFF.

V is TRBV14 and J is TRBJ1-2, with D possibly matching TRBD1 (5 bases). CDR3 length equals 13 residues. Germline-derived CDR1 and CDR2 are SGHDN and FVKESK. With 1 base removed from V and 6 bases from J, the gap between germline ends came to 9 bases. For the CDR3, the DNA is TGTGCCAGCAGCCAAGCAGGGATCCATGGCTACACCTTC. It yields the protein CASSQAGIHGYTF.

The chain recombines TRBV18 with TRBJ1-4; possible D gene TRBD1, 5 bases. V lost 3 bases to trimming and J lost 5 bases, with 10 bases between them. The CDR3 totals 14 residues. Per germline, CDR1 KGHSH and CDR2 LQKENI. This chain's CDR3 is CASSPLGQNEKLFF. In DNA form, the CDR3 reads TGTGCCAGCTCACCGCTGGGGCAGAATGAAAAACTGTTTTTT.

The V gene is TRBV25-1, the J gene TRBJ1-2; D is possibly TRBD1 (5 bases). The V end lost 0 bases, the J end lost 0 bases, and 8 bases lay between the germline ends. Germline CDR1 reads MGHDK; CDR2 reads SYGVNS. The length of the CDR3 is 15 residues. Written as DNA, the CDR3 is TGTGCCAGCAGTGAATACGGGGGGGCTAACTATGGCTACACCTTC. Translating gives CASSEYGGANYGYTF.